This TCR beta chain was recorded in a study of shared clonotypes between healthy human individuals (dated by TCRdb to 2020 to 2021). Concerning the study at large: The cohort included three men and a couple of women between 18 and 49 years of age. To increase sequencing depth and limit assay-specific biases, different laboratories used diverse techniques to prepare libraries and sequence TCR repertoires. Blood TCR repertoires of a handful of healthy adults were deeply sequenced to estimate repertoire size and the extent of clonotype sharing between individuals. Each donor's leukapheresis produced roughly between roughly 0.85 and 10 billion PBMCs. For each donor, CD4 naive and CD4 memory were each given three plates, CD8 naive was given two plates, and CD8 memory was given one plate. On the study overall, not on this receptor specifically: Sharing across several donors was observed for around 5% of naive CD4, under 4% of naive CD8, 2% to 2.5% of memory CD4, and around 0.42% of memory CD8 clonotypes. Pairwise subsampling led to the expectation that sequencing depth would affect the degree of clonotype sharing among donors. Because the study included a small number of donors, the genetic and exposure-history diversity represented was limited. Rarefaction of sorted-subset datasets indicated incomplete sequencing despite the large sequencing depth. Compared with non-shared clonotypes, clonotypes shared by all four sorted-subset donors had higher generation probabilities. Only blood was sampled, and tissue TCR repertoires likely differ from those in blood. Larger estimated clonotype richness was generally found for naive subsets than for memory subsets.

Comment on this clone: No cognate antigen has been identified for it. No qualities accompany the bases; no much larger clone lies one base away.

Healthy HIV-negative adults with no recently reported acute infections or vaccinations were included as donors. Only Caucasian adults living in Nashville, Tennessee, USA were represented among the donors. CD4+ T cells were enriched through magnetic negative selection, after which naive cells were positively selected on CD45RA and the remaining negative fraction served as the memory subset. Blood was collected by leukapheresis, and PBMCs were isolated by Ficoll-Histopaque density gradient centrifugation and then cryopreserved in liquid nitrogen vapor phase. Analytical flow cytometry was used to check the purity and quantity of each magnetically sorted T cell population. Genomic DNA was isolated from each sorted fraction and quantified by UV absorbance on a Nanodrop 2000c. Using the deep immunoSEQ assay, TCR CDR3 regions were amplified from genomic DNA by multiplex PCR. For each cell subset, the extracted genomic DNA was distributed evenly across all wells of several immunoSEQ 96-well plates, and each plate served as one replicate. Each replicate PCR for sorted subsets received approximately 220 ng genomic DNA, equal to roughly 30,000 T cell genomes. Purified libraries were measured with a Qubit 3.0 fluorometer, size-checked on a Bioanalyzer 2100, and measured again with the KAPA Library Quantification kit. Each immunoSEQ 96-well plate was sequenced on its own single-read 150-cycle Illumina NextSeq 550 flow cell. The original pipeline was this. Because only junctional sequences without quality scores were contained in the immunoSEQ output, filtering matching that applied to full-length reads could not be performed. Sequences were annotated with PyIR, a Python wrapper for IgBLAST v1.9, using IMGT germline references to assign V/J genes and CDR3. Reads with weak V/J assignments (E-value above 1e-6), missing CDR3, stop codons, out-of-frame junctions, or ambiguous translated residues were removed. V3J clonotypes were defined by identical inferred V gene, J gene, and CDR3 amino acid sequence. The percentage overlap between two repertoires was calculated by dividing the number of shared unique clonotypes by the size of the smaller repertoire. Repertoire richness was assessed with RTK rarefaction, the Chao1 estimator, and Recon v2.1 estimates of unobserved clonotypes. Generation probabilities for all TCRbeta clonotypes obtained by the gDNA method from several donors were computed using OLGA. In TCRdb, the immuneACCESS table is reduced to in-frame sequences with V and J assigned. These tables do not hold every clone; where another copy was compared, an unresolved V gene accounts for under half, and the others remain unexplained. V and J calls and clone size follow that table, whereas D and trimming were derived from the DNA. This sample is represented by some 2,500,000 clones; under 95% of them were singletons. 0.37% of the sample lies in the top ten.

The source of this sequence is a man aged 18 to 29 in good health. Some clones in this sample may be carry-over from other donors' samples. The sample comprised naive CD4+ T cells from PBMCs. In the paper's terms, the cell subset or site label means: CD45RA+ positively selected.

The CDR3 sequence is CASRPPGQKAFF. The DNA sequence reads TGTGCCAGTAGACCCCCGGGACAGAAAGCTTTCTTT. The chain links TRBV19 with TRBJ1-1; the junction holds 7 bases that match TRBD1. Here V drops 6 bases and J drops 9 bases, and the junction holds 7 bases not matched to any gene. From the cysteine up to the phenylalanine, the CDR3 has a length of 12 residues. The DNA shown is the 36-base CDR3, in frame from base 1. Taken from the germline V gene (reference sequence), the CDR1 and CDR2 loops are LNHDA and SQIVND.